The 10 T cell receptor beta chains presented below share a single source sample, sequenced in a study of blood T cell repertoires in COVID-19. Assay used: immunoSEQ multiplex PCR; TCRdb lists only in-frame clones, some missing. The data contain under 45,000 clones, approximately 89% of them seen just once; the ten biggest clones take up around 9.6%. The specimen sequenced was peripheral blood. The source of these receptors is a human donor in a cohort sampled during active COVID-19.

This clone was seen more than once but under ten times. This chain links TRBV6-1 with TRBJ1-5, with D possibly matching TRBD1 (5 bases). Trimming cost V 4 bases and J 6 bases, with 22 bases left between them. CDR1 is MNHNS, CDR2 SASEGT, per germline. CDR3 size: 17 residues. CDR3 DNA: TGTGCCAGCAGTGGACATTTGAGGGACGGGCGGGGTCAGCCCCAGCATTTT. It is translated as CASSGHLRDGRGQPQHF.

This clone was counted once. This chain uses TRBV5-1 with TRBJ2-4; 10 bases are shared with TRBD2. V lost 0 bases and J lost 1; bases outside the gene matches: 4. CDR1 SGHRS and CDR2 YFSETQ come from the germline V gene. The CDR3 consists of 17 residues. This chain's CDR3 is CASSLGKTSGAKNIQYF. The CDR3 DNA follows: TGCGCCAGCAGCTTGGGCAAGACTAGCGGGGCCAAAAACATTCAGTACTTC.

V gene TRBV4-3 combines with J gene TRBJ2-3, with 12 bases identical to TRBD2. The CDR3 sequence is 17 residues long. J was trimmed by 7 bases and V by 3 bases; bases with no gene match: 11. Germline loops: CDR1 LGHNA, CDR2 YSLEER. The CDR3 loop reads CASSQGATSGGRYTQYF. The CDR3 coding sequence is TGCGCCAGCAGCCAGGGAGCGACTAGCGGGGGCCGTTATACGCAGTATTTT.

V gene TRBV6-2 or TRBV6-3 combines with J gene TRBJ1-5, with a weak D call TRBD1 (5 bases). Between the trimmed V and J ends, which lost 5 bases and 0 bases, there was a span of 11 bases. Germline CDR1 reads MNHEY; CDR2 reads SVGEGT. This CDR3 is built from 15 residues. The CDR3 here is CASSTSRGSNQPQHF. As DNA, the CDR3 is TGTGCCAGCAGTACCTCTAGGGGTAGCAATCAGCCCCAGCATTTT.

The chain employs TRBV28 and TRBJ1-3, with 9 positions matching TRBD1. CDR1 is MDHEN and CDR2 is SYDVKM in the germline V gene. The CDR3 sequence is 16 residues long. Trimming at V came to 2 bases and at J to 8 bases, leaving 10 bases not matched to a gene. As DNA, the CDR3 is TGTGCCAGCAGTTTAAACCACAGGGGGCCGTTATACACCATATATTTT. This codes for CASSLNHRGPLYTIYF. Looking up the rest from reference TRBV28 and TRBJ1-3 gives the full variable domain: DVKVTQSSRYLVKRTGEKVFLECVQDMDHENMFWYRQDPGLGLRLIYFSYDVKMKEKGDIPEGYSVSREKKERFSLILESASTNQTSMYLCASSLNHRGPLYTIYFGEGSWLTVV.

Only one count was recorded for this clone. V and J are TRBV5-1 and TRBJ1-3, with D unresolved. Per the germline V gene, CDR1 is SGHRS and CDR2 is YFSETQ. The ends were cut back, 1 base at V and 0 bases at J, with 8 bases in the middle. The CDR3 has 15 residues. The CDR3 is CASSLSSNSGNTIYF. In DNA form, the CDR3 reads TGCGCCAGCAGCTTGTCTTCTAACTCTGGAAACACCATATATTTT.

The rearrangement uses TRBV4-2 and TRBJ1-5; 10 positions match TRBD1. Germline V gene data show CDR1 as LGHNA and CDR2 as YNFKEQ. Trimming cost V 0 bases and J 4 bases; bases outside gene matches: 3. The CDR3 spans 16 residues. The DNA for the CDR3 is TGTGCCAGCAGCCAAGAAGCGGGACAGGGGAATCAGCCCCAGCATTTT. Amino acid sequence: CASSQEAGQGNQPQHF.

The rearrangement joins TRBV11-2 to TRBJ2-1, with 10 bases that match TRBD2. Trimming cost V 5 bases and J 4 bases; bases outside gene matches: 5. CDR1 is SGHAT and CDR2 is FQNNGV in the germline V gene. The CDR3 is 15 residues long. CDR3 in DNA: TGTGCCAGCAGCACGGGACTAGCGACGTACAATGAGCAGTTCTTC. Encoded protein: CASSTGLATYNEQFF. The whole variable domain, filled in from reference TRBV11-2 and TRBJ2-1, reads EAGVAQSPRYKIIEKRQSVAFWCNPISGHATLYWYQQILGQGPKLLIQFQNNGVVDDSQLPKDRFSAERLKGVDSTLKIQPAKLEDSAVYLCASSTGLATYNEQFFGPGTRLTVL.

The chain carries TRBV19 and TRBJ1-2; D might be TRBD1 (5 bases). Germline lookup yields CDR1 LNHDA and CDR2 SQIVND (reference sequence). This CDR3 spans 17 amino acids. Trimming left V 3 bases short and J 5 bases short, with 22 bases between. The DNA for the CDR3 is TGTGCCAGTAGTATTGGGGGGATGGCCGCAGACCTTTATGGCTACACCTTC. This gives the protein CASSIGGMAADLYGYTF.

V and J are TRBV12-3 or TRBV12-4 and TRBJ1-2; unclear D gene. The CDR3 length is 11 residues. The V gene lost 5 bases and the J gene lost 3 bases, with 4 bases spanning the gap. CDR3 loop: CASSRDYGYTF. DNA of the CDR3: TGTGCCAGCAGTCGGGACTATGGCTACACCTTC.